This entry describes one TCR beta chain. This clone was counted only a few times. Its binding antigen is unknown. No much larger clone is present one base from it, and per-base qualities are unavailable. TCRbeta CDR3 regions were amplified from genomic DNA by means of the immunoSEQ Assay, a bias-controlled multiplex PCR. Per the original workflow: The number of nucleated cells in each sample was estimated from the amplification of reference gene primers within the assay. To quantify the absolute abundance of each unique TCRbeta CDR3 rearrangement, sequence reads were collapsed and filtered. Productive Simpson clonality was computed per sample as the square root of Simpson's diversity index over productive rearrangements. Drawn from immuneACCESS, this table holds only the in-frame rearrangements with V and J called that TCRdb kept. Clones are partly lost; checked studies trace under half to an unresolved V gene and leave the rest unexplained. For V, J and clone size, that table is used; D and trimming come from the DNA. The table for this sample lists around 75,000 clones; about 90% of them were counted only once. The ten most abundant clones make up approximately 2.5% of the sample.

The sample is drawn from a study of blood T cell repertoires in COVID-19 (dated by TCRdb to the early 2020s). Regarding the research as a whole: Collaborator samples came from the United States, Italy and Spain and covered acute and convalescent phases of COVID-19. The prospective study material was composed of cDNA or gDNA derived from T cells, B-cell-depleted T cells, or PBMCs. Subjects who had been exposed to COVID-19, were actively infected with it, or had recovered from it provided the deeply sampled blood TCRbeta repertoires that made up the dataset. A de-identified subject ID, COVID-19 status, age in years and sex were almost always included in the sample metadata. The repertoires were released in a freely available public database meant as a resource for research on the immune response to SARS-CoV-2. Where available, HLA class I and class II types were obtained from metadata supplied by the sample provider rather than from assay-based typing. The samples were drawn from the first 160 participants of the ongoing ImmuneRACE study and from more than 1,000 subjects provided by 6 global collaborators.

Each collaborating institution followed its own protocols to collect whole blood in K2EDTA tubes. Collaborator samples were shipped for TCRbeta analysis as frozen whole blood, isolated PBMCs, or DNA extracted from either sample type. Points the paper makes about the study in general: The quantity of clinical and demographic metadata differed by source and by participant and was supplied without curation.

Reading the germline V gene gives CDR1 KGHSH and CDR2 LQKENI. The CDR3, cysteine through phenylalanine, is 15 amino acids long. The sequence is cut down to CDR3 DNA, 45 bases in frame from base 1. V ends up 0 bases short and J 1 base short, with an unmatched junction base count of 2. The TCR was taken from a human donor in a cohort sampled during active COVID-19. Material: peripheral blood. The chain is assembled from TRBV18 and TRBJ1-2, and 7 junctional nucleotides match TRBD1. The sequenced DNA: TGTGCCAGCTCACCACCGGCAGGGGGTAACTATGGCTACACCTTC. Translation gives CASSPPAGGNYGYTF. The variable domain in full, with residues beyond the CDR3 obtained from the reference TRBV18 and TRBJ1-2 genes, is NAGVMQNPRHLVRRRGQEARLRCSPMKGHSHVYWYRQLPEEGLKFMVYLQKENIIDESGMPKERFSAEFPKEGPSILRIQQVVRGDSAAYFCASSPPAGGNYGYTFGSGTRLTVV.